A selection of T cell receptor beta chains follows, all from one sample in a study of human T cells and chemical hapten exposure. MiXCR, applied by TCRdb to the 5' RACE reads, yields one record per CDR3 protein. This table has approximately 80,000 distinct CDR3 sequences, about 15% appearing once. These receptors came from a female donor in good health. The CDR3 runs from the conserved cysteine through the conserved F or W. A D gene is named only where the DNA matches it firmly. Rows may omit the clone size; those that give it use once, few, many or a size class.

>.|14|TRBV29-1|TRBJ2-3|.
CSVEGGIGTDTQYF
TGCAGCGTCGAGGGGGGAATAGGCACAGATACGCAGTATTTT
>few|16|TRBV14|TRBJ1-1|TRBD1
CASSVGQGSMNTEAFF
TGTGCCAGCAGCGTGGGACAGGGGTCAATGAACACTGAAGCTTTCTTT
>few|13|TRBV20-1|TRBJ2-7|TRBD1
CSARRQGFYEQYF
TGCAGTGCTCGGCGACAGGGATTCTACGAGCAGTACTTC
>few|14|TRBV5-4|TRBJ2-2|TRBD1
CASSSRQGAGELFF
TGTGCCAGCAGCTCAAGACAGGGAGCCGGGGAGCTGTTTTTT
>few|16|TRBV20-1|TRBJ2-2|TRBD2
CSARDLGLAGAGELFF
TGCAGTGCTAGAGATCTCGGGCTAGCGGGAGCCGGGGAGCTGTTTTTT
>few|14|TRBV2|TRBJ2-1|TRBD2
CASRGLAGVNEQFF
TGTGCCAGCAGGGGACTAGCGGGAGTCAATGAGCAGTTCTTC
>.|14|TRBV5-1|TRBJ1-1|.
CASSLAPANTEAFF
TGCGCCAGCAGCTTGGCCCCGGCGAACACTGAAGCTTTCTTT
>.|17|TRBV7-2|TRBJ2-6|TRBD2
CASSPAGVGSGANVLTF
TGTGCCAGCAGCCCAGCGGGGGTCGGTTCTGGGGCCAACGTCCTGACTTTC
>.|14|TRBV28|TRBJ1-5|TRBD1
CASSLDRGHQPQHF
TGTGCCAGCAGCCTGGACAGGGGGCATCAGCCCCAGCATTTT
>.|15|TRBV4-1|TRBJ2-3|TRBD1
CATKTGAGSTDTQYF
TGCGCCACTAAAACAGGGGCGGGTAGCACAGATACGCAGTATTTT
>.|16|TRBV5-6|TRBJ2-1|TRBD2
CASSLELARGNNEQFF
TGTGCCAGCAGCTTGGAACTAGCGAGGGGAAACAATGAGCAGTTCTTC
>.|15|TRBV6-6|TRBJ1-1|.
CASKPRGIIWSEAFF
TGTGCCAGCAAGCCCCGGGGAATCATTTGGTCTGAAGCTTTCTTT
>few|15|TRBV6-7|TRBJ2-7|TRBD2
CASSPPGLVIYEQYF
TGTGCCAGCAGCCCTCCGGGACTAGTTATCTACGAGCAGTACTTC
>.|15|TRBV18|TRBJ1-2|.
CASSSLSGTQDRSTF
TGTGCCAGCTCAAGCCTATCCGGGACACAGGACAGAAGCACCTTC
>many|13|TRBV25-1|TRBJ1-1|TRBD1
CASSAAGGTEAFF
TGTGCCAGCAGTGCGGCAGGGGGCACTGAAGCTTTCTTT
>.|15|TRBV7-7|TRBJ2-6|.
CASSIDSSGANVLTF
TGTGCCAGCAGCATCGACAGCTCTGGGGCCAACGTCCTGACTTTC
>.|13|TRBV5-5|TRBJ1-1|.
CATELVPGTEAFF
TGTGCCACCGAGCTTGTCCCAGGCACTGAAGCTTTCTTT
>.|18|TRBV2|TRBJ1-6|.
CASGPPDTGSSYNSPLHF
TGTGCCAGCGGACCTCCGGATACGGGGAGCTCCTATAATTCACCCCTCCACTTT
>few|16|TRBV12-3/TRBV12-4|TRBJ1-6|TRBD1
CASRGGQGLSNSPLHF
TGTGCCAGCAGGGGAGGACAGGGACTATCAAATTCACCCCTCCACTTT
>many|12|TRBV28|TRBJ1-1|.
CASSFGRTEAFF
TGTGCCAGCAGTTTCGGAAGGACTGAAGCTTTCTTT
>many|13|TRBV5-1|TRBJ1-1|.
CASSLDPNTEAFF
TGCGCCAGCAGCTTGGACCCGAACACTGAAGCTTTCTTT
>.|15|TRBV4-3|TRBJ1-3|.
CASSQLTGPGNTIYF
TGCGCCAGCAGCCAGTTGACAGGACCTGGAAACACCATATATTTT
>few|13|TRBV7-9|TRBJ1-1|TRBD1
CASSLRDRVEAFF
TGTGCCAGCAGCTTAAGGGACAGGGTTGAAGCTTTCTTT
>.|13|TRBV28|TRBJ2-2|.
CASSLLGRGELFF
TGTGCCAGCAGTTTGTTAGGGCGAGGGGAGCTGTTTTTT
>medium-sized|13|TRBV28|TRBJ2-3|TRBD1
CASRRQGADTQYF
TGTGCCAGCAGACGACAGGGGGCAGATACGCAGTATTTT
>.|14|TRBV2|TRBJ2-7|TRBD1
CASSERQGPYEQYF
TGTGCCAGCAGTGAACGACAGGGACCCTACGAGCAGTACTTC
>few|11|TRBV6-6|TRBJ2-3|.
CASSPRDTQYF
TGTGCCAGCAGTCCAAGGGATACGCAGTATTTT
>.|14|TRBV7-9|TRBJ2-2|.
CASSLDQNTGELFF
TGTGCCAGCAGTCTGGACCAGAACACCGGGGAGCTGTTTTTT
>.|12|TRBV12-3/TRBV12-4|TRBJ1-5|.
CASSLDLGPQHF
TGTGCCAGCAGCCTAGACTTAGGGCCCCAGCATTTT
>.|14|TRBV4-1|TRBJ1-5|.
CASSIRGLNQPQHF
TGCGCCAGCAGCATACGGGGGCTAAATCAGCCCCAGCATTTT
>few|12|TRBV12-3/TRBV12-4|TRBJ1-1|.
CASGWGSTEAFF
TGTGCCAGCGGCTGGGGCTCCACTGAAGCTTTCTTT
>.|18|TRBV5-1|TRBJ2-2|TRBD2
CASSLRTSGRGNTGELFF
TGCGCCAGCAGCCTAAGGACTAGCGGGAGGGGGAACACCGGGGAGCTGTTTTTT
>.|13|TRBV6-5|TRBJ2-2|.
CASSYSRSGELFF
TGTGCCAGCAGTTACTCGAGGTCCGGGGAGCTGTTTTTT
>many|13|TRBV2|TRBJ1-1|.
CASRQQPNTEAFF
TGTGCCAGCAGGCAACAGCCGAACACTGAAGCTTTCTTT
>.|14|TRBV7-2|TRBJ1-1|TRBD1
CASSSGLQGTEAFF
TGTGCCAGCAGCTCCGGACTACAGGGGACTGAAGCTTTCTTT
>few|14|TRBV20-1|TRBJ1-1|TRBD1
CSARQGAQNTEAFF
TGCAGTGCTAGACAGGGGGCCCAGAACACTGAAGCTTTCTTT
>.|14|TRBV11-2|TRBJ2-5|.
CASSLGGSGETQYF
TGTGCCAGCAGCTTAGGAGGGAGCGGGGAGACCCAGTACTTC
>few|18|TRBV28|TRBJ2-6|TRBD1
CASSSMDRGGSGANVLTF
TGTGCCAGCAGTTCCATGGACAGGGGCGGATCTGGGGCCAACGTCCTGACTTTC
>few|12|TRBV3-1|TRBJ2-2|.
CASSWEDGELFF
TGTGCCAGCAGCTGGGAGGACGGGGAGCTGTTTTTT
>.|12|TRBV6-1|TRBJ1-1|.
CASSELRVEAFF
TGTGCCAGCAGTGAACTCCGAGTTGAAGCTTTCTTT
>few|12|TRBV29-1|TRBJ2-5|.
CSVDQGGETQYF
TGCAGCGTTGACCAGGGGGGAGAGACCCAGTACTTC
>few|16|TRBV3-1|TRBJ1-2|TRBD1
CASSQTARDSSNGYTF
TGTGCCAGCAGCCAAACTGCGAGGGACAGTTCGAATGGCTACACCTTC
>few|16|TRBV5-1|TRBJ2-1|TRBD1
CASSLTPGQGANEQFF
TGCGCCAGCAGCTTGACACCGGGACAGGGGGCGAATGAGCAGTTCTTC
>.|12|TRBV29-1|TRBJ1-1|TRBD1
CSVGGQGAEAFF
TGCAGCGTGGGGGGACAGGGGGCTGAAGCTTTCTTT
>.|16|TRBV12-3/TRBV12-4|TRBJ1-2|TRBD1
CASSLSSAGTGNGYTF
TGTGCCAGCAGTTTATCGTCCGCCGGGACAGGGAATGGCTACACCTTC
>.|14|TRBV6-4|TRBJ2-3|TRBD2
CASSEAGGTDTQYF
TGTGCCAGCAGTGAAGCGGGGGGCACAGATACGCAGTATTTT
>.|15|TRBV6-2/TRBV6-3|TRBJ1-1|.
CASSPTETGRTEAFF
TGTGCCAGCAGTCCGACAGAAACAGGGCGCACTGAAGCTTTCTTT
>many|13|TRBV3-1|TRBJ1-2|TRBD1
CASSLEGTGAHTF
TGTGCCAGCAGCCTCGAGGGGACAGGCGCGCATACCTTC
>many|14|TRBV11-2|TRBJ2-7|.
CASSPKGRIYEQYF
TGTGCCAGCAGCCCGAAGGGTAGGATTTACGAGCAGTACTTC
>many|11|TRBV29-1|TRBJ2-3|.
CSVTGTDTQYF
TGCAGCGTGACGGGCACAGATACGCAGTATTTT
>few|13|TRBV6-5|TRBJ1-1|.
CASIKGGNTEAFF
TGTGCCAGCATAAAAGGGGGGAACACTGAAGCTTTCTTT
>few|15|TRBV28|TRBJ2-7|.
CASSFLGEIHYEQYF
TGTGCCAGCAGTTTCTTGGGGGAGATCCATTACGAGCAGTACTTC
>few|13|TRBV6-4|TRBJ1-1|TRBD1
CASSSGGATEAFF
TGTGCCAGCAGCTCAGGGGGCGCGACTGAAGCTTTCTTT
>.|14|TRBV28|TRBJ2-5|.
CASSLRLYQETQYF
TGTGCCAGCAGTTTAAGGTTGTACCAAGAGACCCAGTACTTC
>.|14|TRBV20-1|TRBJ2-5|.
CSAIFPNVGETQYF
TGCAGTGCTATTTTTCCGAACGTCGGGGAGACCCAGTACTTC
>few|13|TRBV29-1|TRBJ2-3|.
CSVEQRGADTQYF
TGCAGCGTTGAACAACGAGGGGCAGATACGCAGTATTTT
>.|15|TRBV18|TRBJ1-1|.
CASSLVGGQNTEAFF
TGTGCCAGCTCCCTGGTTGGGGGTCAGAACACTGAAGCTTTCTTT
>few|15|TRBV7-2|TRBJ1-3|.
CASSFNAHSGNTIYF
TGTGCCAGCAGTTTCAATGCTCACTCTGGAAACACCATATATTTT